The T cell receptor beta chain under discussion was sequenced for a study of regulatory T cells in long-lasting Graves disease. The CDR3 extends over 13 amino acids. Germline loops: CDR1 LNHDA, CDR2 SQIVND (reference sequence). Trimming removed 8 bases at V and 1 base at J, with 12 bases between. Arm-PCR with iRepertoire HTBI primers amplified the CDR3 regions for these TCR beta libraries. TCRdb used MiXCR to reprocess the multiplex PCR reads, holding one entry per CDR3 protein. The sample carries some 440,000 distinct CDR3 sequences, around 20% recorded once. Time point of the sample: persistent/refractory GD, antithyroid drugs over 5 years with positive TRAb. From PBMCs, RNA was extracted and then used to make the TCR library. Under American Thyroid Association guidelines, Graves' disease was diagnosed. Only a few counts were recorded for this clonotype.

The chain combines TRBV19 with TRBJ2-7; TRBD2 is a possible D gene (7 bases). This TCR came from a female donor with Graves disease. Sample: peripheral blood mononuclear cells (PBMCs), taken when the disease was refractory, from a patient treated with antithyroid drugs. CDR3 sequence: CASGGGPSYEQYF. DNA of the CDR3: TGTGCCAGTGGGGGGGGGCCGTCCTACGAGCAGTACTTC.